Listed below are T cell receptor beta chains from one sample, sequenced in a study of cytomegalovirus exposure and HLA in healthy donors. Profiled with immunoSEQ multiplex PCR; TCRdb holds only in-frame clones, not every one. This sample carries over 150,000 clones, 82% of them seen once, and the ten largest clones take approximately 6.5%. The sequenced material came from PBMCs. Source of these receptors: a woman aged 45-60 years in good health and CMV-seropositive. Each CDR3 is given with its conserved first and last residue.

j_gene	v_gene	CDR3aa
TRBJ2-1	TRBV7-9	CASSATSGGFYNEQFF
TRBJ1-4	TRBV7-9	CASSLRGGIDEKLFF
TRBJ2-5	TRBV30	CASSGQGLQETQYF
TRBJ2-3	TRBV4-3	CASSQQLRVGQYF
NA	TRBV28	CASRIFTGPYEQYF
TRBJ1-5	TRBV6-6	CASREPAGGTQPQHF
NA	TRBV5-1	CASSRIADTYEQYF
TRBJ1-3	TRBV28	CASSSPLGNTIYF
TRBJ2-7	TRBV5-1	CASSLSLGQFYEQYF
NA	TRBV2	CASSEAGGRAYEQYF
TRBJ2-7	TRBV18	CASSPSGTSGGYEQYF
TRBJ2-3	TRBV19	CASSIGTGSSVDTQYF
TRBJ1-4	TRBV4-1	CASSQDGGTDNEKLFF
TRBJ1-1	TRBV4-1	CASSQRTGAATTEAFF
TRBJ1-1	TRBV5-1	CASSQPGWATEAFF
TRBJ2-6	TRBV5-4	CASSPGAGPGANVLTF
TRBJ1-2	TRBV28	CASSQGAGNYGYTF
TRBJ2-7	TRBV6-5	CASSYSGGVSPYEQYF
TRBJ2-5	TRBV19	CASSMRERQETQYF
TRBJ1-2	TRBV18	CASSPSLTDYGYTF
TRBJ1-2	TRBV2	CASLLRRLTYGYTF
TRBJ2-4	TRBV9	CASSASGRLARMGKNIQYF
TRBJ2-7	TRBV4-3	CASSLGQGTYEQYF
TRBJ2-3	TRBV5-4	CASSLASTGEFTDTQYF
TRBJ2-1	TRBV10-2	CASSEMGLAGGYNEQFF
TRBJ2-5	TRBV19	CASSGGHQSGTQYF
TRBJ2-5	TRBV10-2	CASSKTYREETQYF
TRBJ2-3	TRBV5-1	CASSLEGTGADTQYF
TRBJ2-4	TRBV13	CASSQRTEREIIAKNIQYF
TRBJ2-1	TRBV30	CAWSSDRGYNEQFF
TRBJ1-2	TRBV21-1	CASAGTGGWGYTF
TRBJ2-1	TRBV27	CASRRATYNEQFF
TRBJ2-7	TRBV28	CASGKSFLAGGDHEQYF
TRBJ1-2	TRBV7-9	CASTPLFSDGYTF
TRBJ1-1	TRBV28	CASSFSGDRGAFF
TRBJ2-5	TRBV2	CASTRGSETQYF
TRBJ2-3	TRBV30	CAWSAGTGADTQYF
TRBJ2-7	TRBV7-9	CASSLGGGGFAYEQYF
TRBJ2-3	TRBV6-5	CASSLASADTQYF